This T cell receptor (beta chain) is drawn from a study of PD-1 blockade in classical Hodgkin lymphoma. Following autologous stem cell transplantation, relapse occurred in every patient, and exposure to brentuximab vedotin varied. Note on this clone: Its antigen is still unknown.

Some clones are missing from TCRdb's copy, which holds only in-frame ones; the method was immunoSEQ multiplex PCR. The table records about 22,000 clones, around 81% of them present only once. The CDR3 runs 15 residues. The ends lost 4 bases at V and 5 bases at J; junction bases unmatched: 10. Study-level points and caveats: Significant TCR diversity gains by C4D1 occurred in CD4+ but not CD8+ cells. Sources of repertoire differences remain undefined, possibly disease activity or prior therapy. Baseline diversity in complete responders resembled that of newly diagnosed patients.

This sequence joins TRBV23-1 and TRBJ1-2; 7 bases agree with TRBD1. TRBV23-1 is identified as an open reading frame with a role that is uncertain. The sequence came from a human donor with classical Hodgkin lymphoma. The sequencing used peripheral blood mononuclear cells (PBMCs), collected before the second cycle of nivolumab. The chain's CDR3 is CASSPYGQVWYGYTF. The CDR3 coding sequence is TGCGCCAGCAGTCCCTATGGACAGGTTTGGTATGGCTACACCTTC.